This T cell receptor (beta chain) is drawn from a study of CD8+ T cells in alopecia areata. Treatment noted: oral pan-JAK inhibitor, 5-10 mg twice daily. With 4 bases removed from V and 6 bases from J, the gap between germline ends came to 15 bases. The germline gives CDR1 MNHNS, CDR2 SASEGT. This CDR3 has 14 amino acids. A word on this clone: Its antigen is not known.

Findings and limits, study-wide: Scalp lesions, especially in alopecia totalis/universalis, had higher clonality than normal scalp. The treated group had a single nonresponder, limiting CD8+ expansion-response conclusions. Tofacitinib did not eliminate many expanded lesional clones from scalp or blood.

TCR sequencing used cDNA made by reverse transcription of extracted RNA. TCRdb's table, derived via immunoSEQ multiplex PCR, lists solely in-frame clones and lacks some. The sample contains a few hundred thousand clones, approximately 65% of which appear only once. This clonotype originated in a human donor with alopecia areata. The material was CD4+ T cells sorted from blood, obtained around week 46, from a patient treated with tofacitinib. The chain couples TRBV6-1 to TRBJ1-2, with D unresolved. The CDR3 DNA follows: TGTGCCAGCAGTGGGTCGAGCCGAGGGCATGGCTACACCTTC. It specifies CASSGSSRGHGYTF.